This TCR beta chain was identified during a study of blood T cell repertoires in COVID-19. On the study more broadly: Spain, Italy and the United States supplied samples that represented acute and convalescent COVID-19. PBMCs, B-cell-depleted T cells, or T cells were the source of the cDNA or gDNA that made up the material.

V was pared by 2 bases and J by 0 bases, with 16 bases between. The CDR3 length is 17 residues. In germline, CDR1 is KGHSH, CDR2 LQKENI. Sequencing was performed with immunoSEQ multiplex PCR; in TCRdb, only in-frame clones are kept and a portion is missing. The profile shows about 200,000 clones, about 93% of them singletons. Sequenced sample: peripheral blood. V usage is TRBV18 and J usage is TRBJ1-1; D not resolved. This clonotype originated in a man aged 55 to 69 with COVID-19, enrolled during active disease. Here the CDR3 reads CASSPTPGEALNTEAFF. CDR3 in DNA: TGTGCCAGCTCACCAACTCCCGGGGAAGCCTTGAACACTGAAGCTTTCTTT. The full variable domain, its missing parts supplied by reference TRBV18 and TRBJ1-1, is NAGVMQNPRHLVRRRGQEARLRCSPMKGHSHVYWYRQLPEEGLKFMVYLQKENIIDESGMPKERFSAEFPKEGPSILRIQQVVRGDSAAYFCASSPTPGEALNTEAFFGQGTRLTVV.